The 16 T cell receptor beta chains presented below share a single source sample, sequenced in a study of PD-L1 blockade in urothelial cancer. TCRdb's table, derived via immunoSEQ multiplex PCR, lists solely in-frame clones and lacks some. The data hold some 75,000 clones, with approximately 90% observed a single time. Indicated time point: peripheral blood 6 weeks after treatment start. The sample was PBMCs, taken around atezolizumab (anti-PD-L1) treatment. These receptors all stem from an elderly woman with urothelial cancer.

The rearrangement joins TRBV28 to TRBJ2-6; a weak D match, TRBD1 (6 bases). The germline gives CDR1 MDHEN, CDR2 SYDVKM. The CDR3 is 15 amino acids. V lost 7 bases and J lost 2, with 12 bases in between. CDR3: CASNYRAPGANVLTF. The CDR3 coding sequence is TGTGCCAGCAACTACAGGGCCCCTGGGGCCAACGTCCTGACTTTC.

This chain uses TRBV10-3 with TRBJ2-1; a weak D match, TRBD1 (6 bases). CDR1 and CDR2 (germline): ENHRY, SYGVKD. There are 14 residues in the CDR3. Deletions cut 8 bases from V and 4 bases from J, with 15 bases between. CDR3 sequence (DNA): TGTGCCATCGGGACCGGACAGTTATACAATGAGCAGTTCTTC. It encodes CAIGTGQLYNEQFF.

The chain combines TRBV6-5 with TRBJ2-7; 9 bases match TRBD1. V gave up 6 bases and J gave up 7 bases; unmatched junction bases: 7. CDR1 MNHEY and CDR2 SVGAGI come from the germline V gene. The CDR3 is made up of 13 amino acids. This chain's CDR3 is CASRRQGVVEQYF. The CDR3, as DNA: TGTGCCAGCAGGCGACAGGGGGTAGTGGAGCAGTACTTC.

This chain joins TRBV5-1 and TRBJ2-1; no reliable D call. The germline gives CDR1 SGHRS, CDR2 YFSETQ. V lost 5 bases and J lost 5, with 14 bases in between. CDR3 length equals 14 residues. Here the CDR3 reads CASRPLGGDNEQFF. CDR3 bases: TGCGCCAGCAGACCGCTAGGTGGCGACAATGAGCAGTTCTTC. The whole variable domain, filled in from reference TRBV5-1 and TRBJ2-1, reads KAGVTQTPRYLIKTRGQQVTLSCSPISGHRSVSWYQQTPGQGLQFLFEYFSETQRNKGNFPGRFSGRQFSNSRSEMNVSTLELGDSALYLCASRPLGGDNEQFFGPGTRLTVL.

The CDR3 loop is CASSPSGGSPYEQYF. Written as DNA, the CDR3 is TGCGCCAGCAGCCCTTCGGGCGGGAGCCCCTACGAGCAGTACTTC. V and J are TRBV4-1 and TRBJ2-7; 7 nucleotides match TRBD2. CDR1 and CDR2 (germline): MGHRA, YSYEKL. The CDR3 is 15 amino acids. With V trimmed by 4 bases and J by 2 bases, 8 bases remained unmatched.

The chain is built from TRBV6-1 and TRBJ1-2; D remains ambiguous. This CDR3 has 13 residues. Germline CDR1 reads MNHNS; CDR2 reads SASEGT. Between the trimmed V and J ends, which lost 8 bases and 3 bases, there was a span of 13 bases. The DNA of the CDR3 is TGTGCCAGCGTTTTCGGGGATCACTATGGCTACACCTTC. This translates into CASVFGDHYGYTF.

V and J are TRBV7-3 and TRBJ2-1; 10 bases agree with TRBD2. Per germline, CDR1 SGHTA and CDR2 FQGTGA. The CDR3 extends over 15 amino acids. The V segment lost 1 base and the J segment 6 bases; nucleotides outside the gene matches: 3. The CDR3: CASSLISGGGNEQFF. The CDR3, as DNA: TGTGCCAGCAGCTTAATCAGCGGGGGGGGCAATGAGCAGTTCTTC.

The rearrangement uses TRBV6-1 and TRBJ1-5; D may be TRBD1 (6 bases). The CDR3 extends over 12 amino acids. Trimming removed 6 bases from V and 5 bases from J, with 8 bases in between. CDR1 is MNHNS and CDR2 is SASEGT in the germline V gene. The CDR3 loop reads CASRPGDQPQHF. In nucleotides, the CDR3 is TGTGCCAGCAGGCCAGGGGATCAGCCCCAGCATTTT.

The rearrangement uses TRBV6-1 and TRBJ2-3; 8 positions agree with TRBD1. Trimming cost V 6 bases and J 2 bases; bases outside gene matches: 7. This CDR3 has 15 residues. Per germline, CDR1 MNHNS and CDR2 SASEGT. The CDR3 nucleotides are TGTGCCAGCAGCGTGACAGGGGCGAACACAGATACGCAGTATTTT. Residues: CASSVTGANTDTQYF.

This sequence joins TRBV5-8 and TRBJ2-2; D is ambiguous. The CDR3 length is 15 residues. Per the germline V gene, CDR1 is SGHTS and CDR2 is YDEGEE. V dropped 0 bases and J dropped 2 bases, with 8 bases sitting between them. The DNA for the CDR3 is TGTGCCAGCAGCTTGGCCCAAATCAACACCGGGGAGCTGTTTTTT. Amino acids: CASSLAQINTGELFF.

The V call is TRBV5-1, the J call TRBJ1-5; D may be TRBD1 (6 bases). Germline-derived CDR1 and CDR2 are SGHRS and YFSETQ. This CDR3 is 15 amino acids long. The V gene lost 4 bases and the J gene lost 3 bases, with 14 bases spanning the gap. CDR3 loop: CASSLSTGLNQPQHF. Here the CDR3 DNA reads TGCGCCAGCAGCCTATCAACAGGGCTCAATCAGCCCCAGCATTTT.

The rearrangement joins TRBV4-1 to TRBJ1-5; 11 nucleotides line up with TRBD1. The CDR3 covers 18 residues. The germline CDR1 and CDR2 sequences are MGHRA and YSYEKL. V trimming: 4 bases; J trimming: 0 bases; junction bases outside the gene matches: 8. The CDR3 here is CASSRDRGAGYSNQPQHF. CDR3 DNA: TGCGCCAGCAGCCGGGACAGGGGGGCAGGATATAGCAATCAGCCCCAGCATTTT.

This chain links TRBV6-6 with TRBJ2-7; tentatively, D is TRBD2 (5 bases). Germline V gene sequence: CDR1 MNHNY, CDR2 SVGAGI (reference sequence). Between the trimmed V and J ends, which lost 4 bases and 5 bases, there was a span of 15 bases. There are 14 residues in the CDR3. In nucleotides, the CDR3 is TGTGCCAGCAGTTCAGGCGGAATGAGGGACGAGCAGTACTTC. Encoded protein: CASSSGGMRDEQYF.

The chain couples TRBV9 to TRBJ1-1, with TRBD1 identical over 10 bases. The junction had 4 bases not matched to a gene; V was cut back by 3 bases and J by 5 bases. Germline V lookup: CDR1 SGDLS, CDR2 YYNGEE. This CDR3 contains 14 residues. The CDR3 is CASSGQGAPTEAFF. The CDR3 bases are TGTGCCAGCAGCGGACAGGGGGCGCCGACTGAAGCTTTCTTT.

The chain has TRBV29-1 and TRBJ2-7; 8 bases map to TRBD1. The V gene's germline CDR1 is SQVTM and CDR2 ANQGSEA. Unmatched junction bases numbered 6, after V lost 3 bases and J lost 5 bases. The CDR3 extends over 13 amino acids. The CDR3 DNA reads TGCAGCGTTGACCGGACAGGGTCAAACGAGCAGTACTTC. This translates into CSVDRTGSNEQYF.

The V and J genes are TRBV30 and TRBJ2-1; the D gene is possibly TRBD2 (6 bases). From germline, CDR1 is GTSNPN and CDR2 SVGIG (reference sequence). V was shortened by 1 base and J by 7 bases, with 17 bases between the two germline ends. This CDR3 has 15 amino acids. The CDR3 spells CAWSGGVAAGNEQFF. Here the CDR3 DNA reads TGTGCCTGGAGTGGCGGCGTAGCGGCGGGAAATGAGCAGTTCTTC.